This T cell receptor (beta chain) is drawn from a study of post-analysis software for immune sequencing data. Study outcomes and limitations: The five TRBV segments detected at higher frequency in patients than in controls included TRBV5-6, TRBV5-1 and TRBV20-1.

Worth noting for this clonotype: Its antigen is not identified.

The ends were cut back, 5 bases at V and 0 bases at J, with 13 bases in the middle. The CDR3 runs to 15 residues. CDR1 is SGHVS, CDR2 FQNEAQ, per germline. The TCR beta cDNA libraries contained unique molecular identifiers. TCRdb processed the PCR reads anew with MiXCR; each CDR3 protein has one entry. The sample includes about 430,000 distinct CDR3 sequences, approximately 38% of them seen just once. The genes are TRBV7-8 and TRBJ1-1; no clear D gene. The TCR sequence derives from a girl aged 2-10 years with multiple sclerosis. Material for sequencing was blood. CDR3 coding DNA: TGTGCCAGCAGCCCCGCCCCGATAGTGAACACTGAAGCTTTCTTT. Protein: CASSPAPIVNTEAFF.